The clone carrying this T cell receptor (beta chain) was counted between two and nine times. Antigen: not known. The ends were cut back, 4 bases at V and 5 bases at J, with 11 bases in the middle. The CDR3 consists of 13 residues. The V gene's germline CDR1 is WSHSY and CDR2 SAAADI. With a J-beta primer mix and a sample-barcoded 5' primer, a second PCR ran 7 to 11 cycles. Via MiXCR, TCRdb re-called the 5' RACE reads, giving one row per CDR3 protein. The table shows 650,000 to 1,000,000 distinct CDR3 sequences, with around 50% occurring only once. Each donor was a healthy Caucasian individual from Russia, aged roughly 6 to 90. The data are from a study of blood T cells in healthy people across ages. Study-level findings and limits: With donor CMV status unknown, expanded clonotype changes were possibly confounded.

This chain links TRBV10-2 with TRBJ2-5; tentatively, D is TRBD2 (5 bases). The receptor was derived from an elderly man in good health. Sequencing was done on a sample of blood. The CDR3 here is CASSASPGETQYF. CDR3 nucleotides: TGCGCCAGCAGTGCTAGCCCCGGGGAGACCCAGTACTTC.